The 24 T cell receptor beta chains below were found in one sample sequenced in a study of radiotherapy plus CTLA-4 blockade in lung cancer. TCRdb's copy holds only in-frame clones and misses some; the assay was immunoSEQ multiplex PCR. This table holds about 110,000 clones, roughly 80% found once. This material consisted of peripheral blood, taken from a patient treated with radiotherapy plus ipilimumab. Receptors were obtained from a human donor with non-small cell lung cancer that progressed on radiotherapy plus ipilimumab. Some clones in this sample may be carry-over from other donors' samples.

This clone was detected a few times. The chain carries TRBV25-1 and TRBJ1-6, with D uncertain. The CDR3 sequence is 14 residues long. CDR1 is MGHDK, CDR2 SYGVNS, per germline. Trimming removed 3 bases from V and 9 bases from J, with 12 bases in between. The CDR3 DNA sequence: TGTGCCAGCAGTGACTGGGCCTTAGGTTCACCCCTCCACTTT. It codes for CASSDWALGSPLHF.

The chain's CDR3 is CASKARGLFNEKLFF. The CDR3 DNA reads TGTGCCAGTAAGGCGAGAGGGCTCTTTAATGAAAAACTGTTTTTT. The rearrangement joins TRBV19 to TRBJ1-4, with no clear D. Trimming left V 7 bases short and J 4 bases short, with 16 bases between. Germline-derived CDR1 and CDR2 are LNHDA and SQIVND (reference sequence). The CDR3 sequence is 15 residues long.

This chain joins TRBV4-2 and TRBJ2-5; 12 bases fit TRBD2. From germline, CDR1 is LGHNA and CDR2 YNFKEQ. The CDR3 runs to 19 residues. Unmatched junction bases numbered 14, after V lost 2 bases and J lost 4 bases. The CDR3 reads CASSQSTSGGFTGGETQYF. CDR3 DNA sequence: TGTGCCAGCAGCCAATCCACTAGCGGGGGGTTCACGGGAGGAGAGACCCAGTACTTC.

This clone was seen just once. This chain links TRBV9 with TRBJ2-7; TRBD2 aligns across 10 bases. The CDR3 runs to 16 residues. The V and J ends lost 0 bases and 1 base, in that order; junction bases with no gene match: 4. Germline lookup yields CDR1 SGDLS and CDR2 YYNGEE. Here the CDR3 DNA reads TGTGCCAGCAGCGTAGCTAGTAGCGGGGGGTCCTACGAGCAGTACTTC. It translates to CASSVASSGGSYEQYF.

This chain joins TRBV7-6 and TRBJ2-7; D is unclear. V lost 5 bases to trimming and J lost 6 bases, with 14 bases between them. CDR1 and CDR2 from the germline V gene are SGHVS and FNYEAQ. The CDR3 covers 13 residues. The CDR3 sequence is CASSERPHLEQYF. Here the CDR3 DNA reads TGTGCCAGCAGCGAACGACCGCACCTCGAGCAGTACTTC.

V is TRBV9 and J is TRBJ1-1; D is perhaps TRBD1 (6 bases). The CDR3 is 15 residues long. The V end was cut by 0 bases, the J end by 1 base, with 10 bases between. Germline-derived CDR1 and CDR2 are SGDLS and YYNGEE. The DNA of the CDR3 is TGTGCCAGCAGCGTAGCCGGACAGTGGAACACTGAAGCTTTCTTT. Encoded protein: CASSVAGQWNTEAFF.

The chain recombines TRBV9 with TRBJ2-3, with D perhaps TRBD1 (6 bases). The CDR3 is 14 residues long. Trimming removed 4 bases at V and 0 bases at J, with 9 bases between. Per germline, CDR1 SGDLS and CDR2 YYNGEE. The CDR3 loop reads CASSHRDSTDTQYF. The CDR3 nucleotides read TGTGCCAGCAGCCACAGGGACAGCACAGATACGCAGTATTTT.

This chain connects TRBV6-1 to TRBJ2-5; tentative D call: TRBD1 (6 bases). This CDR3 spans 16 amino acids. Germline V gene data show CDR1 as MNHNS and CDR2 as SASEGT. Trimming took off 2 bases at V and 5 bases at J, with 18 bases between the two ends. The CDR3 loop reads CASSERLHRALETQYF. The CDR3, as DNA: TGTGCCAGCAGTGAAAGGTTACACAGGGCATTGGAGACCCAGTACTTC.

This sequence joins TRBV28 and TRBJ1-6; D is perhaps TRBD1 (5 bases). This CDR3 has 15 amino acids. Per germline, CDR1 MDHEN and CDR2 SYDVKM. The ends were cut back, 2 bases at V and 4 bases at J, with 9 bases in the middle. CDR3 residues: CASSLRDLYNSPLHF. The CDR3, as DNA: TGTGCCAGCAGTTTACGGGACCTTTATAATTCACCCCTCCACTTT.

This clone was seen more than once but under ten times. The chain joins TRBV11-2 to TRBJ1-4, with D hard to call. V lost 7 bases and J 5 bases, leaving 14 bases between the germline ends. CDR3 length equals 14 residues. CDR1 and CDR2 from the germline V gene are SGHAT and FQNNGV. CDR3: CASNARHRNEKLFF. CDR3 coding DNA: TGTGCCAGCAACGCAAGACACCGAAATGAAAAACTGTTTTTT.

The chain carries TRBV7-6 and TRBJ1-4; the D is unclear. CDR1 and CDR2 from the germline V gene are SGHVS and FNYEAQ. V was clipped by 5 bases and J by 8 bases, with 12 bases between them. There are 13 residues in the CDR3. Written as DNA, the CDR3 is TGTGCCAGCAGCCTTAACTCGCGGGAAAAACTGTTTTTT. Translating it yields CASSLNSREKLFF.

The V and J genes are TRBV19 and TRBJ2-1; the D is unclear. V was shortened by 2 bases and J by 10 bases, with 12 bases between the two germline ends. The CDR3 consists of 13 residues. Germline-derived CDR1 and CDR2 are LNHDA and SQIVND (reference sequence). This chain's CDR3 is CASSIPSGHEQFF. The CDR3 nucleotides are TGTGCCAGTAGTATACCTTCGGGTCACGAGCAGTTCTTC.

CDR3 loop: CASSLRLAGPGDTQYF. For the CDR3, the DNA is TGTGCCAGCAGCTTGCGATTAGCGGGGCCGGGGGATACGCAGTATTTT. V usage is TRBV5-4 and J usage is TRBJ2-3, with 8 bases fitting TRBD2. This CDR3 contains 16 residues. The V gene end was trimmed by 1 base and the J gene end by 6 bases; junction bases not matched to a gene: 10. Germline CDR1 is SGHNT and CDR2 is YYREEE (reference sequence).

This chain links TRBV6-5 with TRBJ1-2, with D unclear. Deletions cut 5 bases from V and 8 bases from J, with 15 bases between. From germline, CDR1 is MNHEY and CDR2 SVGAGI. The CDR3 contains 13 residues. The CDR3 protein is CASSAQEVWGYTF. CDR3 coding DNA: TGTGCCAGCAGTGCCCAGGAGGTTTGGGGCTACACCTTC.

The CDR3: CASSWDRDRPQHF. The DNA of the CDR3 is TGTGCCAGCAGTTGGGACAGGGATCGGCCCCAGCATTTT. V is TRBV11-2 and J is TRBJ1-5; 9 positions agree with TRBD1. The trim removed 6 bases at V and 9 bases at J, leaving 6 bases unmatched. Germline V gives CDR1 SGHAT, CDR2 FQNNGV. This CDR3 spans 13 amino acids.

As for this clone: One junction end does not reproduce the germline sequence, and a read error may be involved. The V and J genes are TRBV7-7 and TRBJ2-1, with D perhaps TRBD1 (9 bases). The CDR3 extends over 15 amino acids. Germline V lookup: CDR1 SSHAT, CDR2 FNYEAQ (reference sequence). CDR3 sequence: CASSLAGQGNNEQFF. CDR3 bases: TGTGCTAGCAGCTTAGCGGGACAGGGTAACAATGAGCAGTTCTTC.

The V call is TRBV9, the J call TRBJ2-3; TRBD1 or TRBD2 may be the D gene (6 bases each). Trimming stripped 3 bases from V and 4 bases from J, with 12 bases between. There are 14 residues in the CDR3. CDR1 is SGDLS and CDR2 is YYNGEE in the germline V gene. CDR3 protein: CASSGGAVADTQYF. The CDR3, as DNA: TGTGCCAGCAGCGGGGGGGCCGTCGCAGATACGCAGTATTTT.

The chain has TRBV28 and TRBJ2-1; 7 bases align to TRBD2. CDR3 length: 16 amino acids. CDR1 MDHEN and CDR2 SYDVKM come from the germline V gene. After removal of 6 bases from V and 0 bases from J, the junction contained 8 bases not matched to a gene. CDR3 amino acids: CASSPSGGYSYNEQFF. The CDR3 region has the DNA TGTGCCAGCAGCCCCTCGGGGGGATACTCCTACAATGAGCAGTTCTTC.

This chain links TRBV6-1 with TRBJ1-1, with D unclear. V dropped 2 bases and J dropped 1 base, with 8 bases sitting between them. The CDR3 covers 14 residues. From germline, CDR1 is MNHNS and CDR2 SASEGT. CDR3 nucleotides: TGTGCCAGCAGTGAACCAGGTTCGAACACTGAAGCTTTCTTT. It translates to CASSEPGSNTEAFF.

The chain carries TRBV6-5 and TRBJ2-1, with D perhaps matching TRBD1 or TRBD2 (5 bases each). The length of the CDR3 is 14 residues. Germline CDR1 is MNHEY and CDR2 is SVGAGI. Trimming took off 8 bases at V and 0 bases at J, with 11 bases between the two ends. CDR3: CASRQGDSYNEQFF. CDR3 DNA sequence: TGTGCCAGCCGGCAGGGAGACTCCTACAATGAGCAGTTCTTC.

The CDR3 region has the DNA TGTGCCAGCACGAGGACAGGCGCGAACACCGGGGAGCTGTTTTTT. Protein product: CASTRTGANTGELFF. V and J are TRBV9 and TRBJ2-2; TRBD1 aligns across 7 bases. Trimming removed 6 bases from V and 0 bases from J; junction bases left unmatched: 5. The CDR3 is 15 amino acids. Germline lookup yields CDR1 SGDLS and CDR2 YYNGEE.

V gene TRBV28 combines with J gene TRBJ2-7, with 10 bases fitting TRBD1. The ends lost 8 bases at V and 4 bases at J; junction bases unmatched: 5. Germline V gene lookup returns CDR1 MDHEN and CDR2 SYDVKM. This CDR3 has 13 residues. CDR3 loop: CASLPGQGYEQYF. For the CDR3, the DNA is TGTGCCAGCTTACCGGGACAGGGGTACGAGCAGTACTTC.

Points on this clone: Different DNA sequences within this sample yield the same CDR3. CDR3: CASSLTGSYEQYF. The CDR3 DNA follows: TGCGCCAGCAGCCTTACAGGGTCCTACGAGCAGTACTTC. The V gene is TRBV5-1, the J gene TRBJ2-7; D might be TRBD1 (6 bases). V lost 4 bases, J lost 1 base, and 9 bases lay in between. From germline, CDR1 is SGHRS and CDR2 YFSETQ. There are 13 residues in the CDR3.

V usage is TRBV10-1 and J usage is TRBJ2-7, with 12 positions matching TRBD2. V shed 5 bases, J shed 3 bases, and the junction held 5 bases outside the gene matches. From germline, CDR1 is WNHNN and CDR2 SYGVQD (reference sequence). This CDR3 spans 15 amino acids. The CDR3 here is CASSRPGLAGYEQYF. The CDR3 coding sequence is TGCGCCAGCAGTCGGCCGGGACTAGCGGGCTACGAGCAGTACTTC.